Below, 9 T cell receptor beta chains from the same sample are listed, as sequenced in a study of shared clonotypes between healthy human individuals. Method: immunoSEQ multiplex PCR; TCRdb's copy keeps in-frame clones and lacks some. The sample contains about 2,500,000 clones, over 85% of which appear only once. Sequenced input: naive CD4+ T cells sorted from blood. Subset defined: CD45RA+ positively selected. The receptors were gathered from a man aged 18 to 30 in good health.

The gene calls are TRBV25-1 and TRBJ1-6; TRBD1 agrees at 8 bases. The CDR3 is 16 residues long. Trimming cost V 2 bases and J 9 bases; bases outside gene matches: 9. From germline, CDR1 is MGHDK and CDR2 SYGVNS. The CDR3 loop is CASSERGRGLGSPLHF. CDR3 sequence (DNA): TGTGCCAGCAGTGAACGTGGCAGGGGGCTTGGTTCACCCCTCCACTTT.

The rearrangement links TRBV28 to TRBJ2-7; 10 positions agree with TRBD1. Unmatched junction bases numbered 5, after V lost 3 bases and J lost 0 bases. The CDR3 is made up of 16 amino acids. In germline, CDR1 is MDHEN, CDR2 SYDVKM. DNA of the CDR3: TGTGCCAGCAGTTTGTGGGGACAGGGGAGCTCCTACGAGCAGTACTTC. As protein: CASSLWGQGSSYEQYF. The full variable domain, with the rest looked up from reference TRBV28 and TRBJ2-7, is DVKVTQSSRYLVKRTGEKVFLECVQDMDHENMFWYRQDPGLGLRLIYFSYDVKMKEKGDIPEGYSVSREKKERFSLILESASTNQTSMYLCASSLWGQGSSYEQYFGPGTRLTVT.

The gene calls are TRBV5-6 and TRBJ2-5, with 9 bases fitting TRBD2. The CDR3 covers 15 residues. J gave up 4 bases and V 0 bases, and 4 bases lay outside the gene matches. In germline, CDR1 is SGHDT, CDR2 YYEEEE. CDR3 DNA: TGTGCCAGCAGCTTGGTTAGCGGGGGAGGAGAGACCCAGTACTTC. Encoded protein: CASSLVSGGGETQYF.

The chain carries TRBV9 and TRBJ2-5, with D perhaps matching TRBD2 (6 bases). This CDR3 has 15 residues. Trimming stripped 0 bases from V and 2 bases from J, with 11 bases between. Germline-derived CDR1 and CDR2 are SGDLS and YYNGEE. CDR3 nucleotides: TGTGCCAGCAGCGTAGCTACGGGGGAACAAGAGACCCAGTACTTC. Amino acid sequence: CASSVATGEQETQYF.

The chain combines TRBV6-4 with TRBJ2-2, with TRBD2 matching over 14 bases. CDR1 is MRHNA, CDR2 SNTAGT, per germline. V shed 6 bases and J 5 bases; nucleotides not matched to a gene: 5. This CDR3 region has 16 residues. The DNA for the CDR3 is TGTGCCAGCAGCCCCGGGACTAGCGGGAGAACCGGGGAGCTGTTTTTT. It translates to CASSPGTSGRTGELFF.

The chain links TRBV6-1 to TRBJ2-3; D may be TRBD2 (6 bases). This CDR3 is 16 amino acids long. The V end was cut by 1 base, the J end by 6 bases, with 17 bases between. CDR1 MNHNS and CDR2 SASEGT come from the germline V gene. CDR3 residues: CASSEVGGRNWDTQYF. The CDR3 region has the DNA TGTGCCAGCAGTGAAGTCGGGGGACGAAATTGGGATACGCAGTATTTT.

The gene calls are TRBV30 and TRBJ1-1; D call uncertain. This CDR3 comprises 13 residues. Trimming removed 5 bases at V and 3 bases at J, with 13 bases between. Germline V gene lookup returns CDR1 GTSNPN and CDR2 SVGIG (reference sequence). The CDR3 loop is CAWALVLDTEAFF. CDR3 bases: TGTGCCTGGGCCTTAGTTTTGGACACTGAAGCTTTCTTT.

The chain is built from TRBV28 and TRBJ2-7, with D possibly TRBD2 on 6 matching bases. The germline V gene has CDR1 MDHEN and CDR2 SYDVKM. CDR3 length equals 14 residues. Trimming shortened V by 4 bases and J by 3 bases, and 13 bases separated the two germline ends. The CDR3: CASSSGVIVYEQYF. For the CDR3, the DNA is TGTGCCAGCAGTTCGGGGGTAATAGTCTACGAGCAGTACTTC.

The V and J genes are TRBV28 and TRBJ2-7, with 8 bases matching TRBD2. V gave up 5 bases and J gave up 11 bases; unmatched junction bases: 8. Germline V gene data show CDR1 as MDHEN and CDR2 as SYDVKM. The CDR3 is made up of 12 amino acids. The CDR3 reads CASSPSTGGEYF. CDR3 sequence (DNA): TGTGCCAGCAGTCCTTCCACGGGGGGGGAGTACTTC.